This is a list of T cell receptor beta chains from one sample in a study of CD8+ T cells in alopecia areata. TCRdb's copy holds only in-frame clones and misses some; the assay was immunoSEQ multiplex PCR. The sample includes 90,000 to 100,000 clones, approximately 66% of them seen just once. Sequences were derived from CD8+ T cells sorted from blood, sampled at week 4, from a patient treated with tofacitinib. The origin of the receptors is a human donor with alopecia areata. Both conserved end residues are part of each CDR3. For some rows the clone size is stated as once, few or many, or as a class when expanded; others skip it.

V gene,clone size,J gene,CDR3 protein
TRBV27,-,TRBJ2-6,CASSFSAGANVLTF
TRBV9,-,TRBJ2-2,CASSVERRPNTGELFF
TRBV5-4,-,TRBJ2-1,CASSTNNEQFF
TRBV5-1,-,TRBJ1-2,CASSYTQKKMEGYTF
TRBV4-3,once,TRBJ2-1,CASSQEWIAGLYNEQFF
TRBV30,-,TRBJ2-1,CAWSTIGGNEQFF
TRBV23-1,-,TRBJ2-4,CASSHRGRYF
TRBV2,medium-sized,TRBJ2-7,CASSEFSAPGTTYEQYF
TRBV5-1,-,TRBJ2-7,CASSLVQGAYEQYF
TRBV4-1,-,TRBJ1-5,CASSQEAGFTNNQPQHF